This is a list of T cell receptor beta chains from one sample in a study of blood T cell repertoires in COVID-19. Using immunoSEQ multiplex PCR, the repertoire was profiled, and TCRdb retains in-frame clones only, with some absent. The sample includes 150,000 to 200,000 clones, about 85% of them seen just once. Sequenced input: peripheral blood. All receptors derive from a man younger than 30 with acute or convalescent COVID-19. The CDR3 runs from the conserved cysteine through the conserved F or W. A D gene is named only where the DNA matches it firmly. Where a row states a size, it is once, few, many or the class of an expanded clone; other rows omit it.

J gene,clone size,V gene,D gene,CDR3 DNA,CDR3 protein
TRBJ2-2,-,TRBV9,TRBD2,TGTGCCAGCAGCGTCCTAGCGGGGGGGCCCACCGGGGAGCTGTTTTTT,CASSVLAGGPTGELFF
TRBJ1-6,-,TRBV7-9,TRBD1,TGTGCCAGCAGCCTGGGACAGGGTGGCTCACCCCTCCACTTT,CASSLGQGGSPLHF
TRBJ2-3,-,TRBV6-4,TRBD2,TGTGCCAGCAGTGACTCAGGACTAGCGCTATGGGGCGCAGATACGCAGTATTTT,CASSDSGLALWGADTQYF
TRBJ1-4,-,TRBV24-1,-,TGTGCCACCAGTGATTCCCCTCCGGGTGAAAAACTGTTTTTT,CATSDSPPGEKLFF
TRBJ2-5,-,TRBV9,TRBD1,TGTGCCAGCAGCGGGGACAGGGGAGGAGAGACCCAGTACTTC,CASSGDRGGETQYF
TRBJ2-3,few,TRBV6-2/TRBV6-3,TRBD1,TGTGCCAGCAGTTCCCCGGGACAGGGGCCCTTCTTT,CASSSPGQGPFF
TRBJ2-1,few,TRBV10-1,-,TGCGCCAGCAGTCGGACTGAAAACAATGAGCAGTTCTTC,CASSRTENNEQFF
TRBJ1-5,-,TRBV6-6,-,TGTGCCAGCAGTTACTCTCGGGATAGCAATCAGCCCCAGCATTTT,CASSYSRDSNQPQHF
TRBJ1-5,-,TRBV5-1,-,TGCGCCAGCAGCTTGTCCGGAGAGCCTTCTCAGCCCCAGCATTTT,CASSLSGEPSQPQHF
TRBJ2-5,-,TRBV19,-,TGTGCCAGTAGTATTGTTGCTAGCAGACCGCAGTACTTC,CASSIVASRPQYF
TRBJ1-6,-,TRBV19,-,TGTGCCAGTAGTATAGGAAGGGGAGGAAATTCACCCCTCCACTTT,CASSIGRGGNSPLHF
TRBJ2-2,-,TRBV30,TRBD2,TGTGCCTGGAGTTTCACGGGGGGGAACACCGGGGAGCTGTTTTTT,CAWSFTGGNTGELFF
TRBJ1-4,-,TRBV7-2,-,TGTGCCAGCAGCTTCCCGGGAACTAATGAAAAACTGTTTTTT,CASSFPGTNEKLFF
TRBJ2-1,-,TRBV3-1/TRBV3-2,TRBD2,TGTGCCAGCAGCCAAGGGGGGGGCTACAATGAGCAGTTCTTC,CASSQGGGYNEQFF
TRBJ1-5,-,TRBV7-9,TRBD1,TGTGCCAGCAGCCTTGGGACAGGGGGCGGACAGCCCCAGCATTTT,CASSLGTGGGQPQHF
TRBJ1-4,once,TRBV3-1/TRBV3-2,TRBD1,TGTGCCAGCAGCCAGTTCACCGGGACAGGGGCCCGCTCGCCGCGACTTAATGAAAAACTGTTTTTT,CASSQFTGTGARSPRLNEKLFF
TRBJ1-5,-,TRBV18,-,TGTGCCAGCTCACCACAGGACCGTGCGGGGCCCCAGCATTTT,CASSPQDRAGPQHF
TRBJ2-7,once,TRBV30,TRBD1,TGTGCCTGGAGTGTAGGGACAGAGAGCTCCTACGAGCAGTACTTC,CAWSVGTESSYEQYF
TRBJ1-3,once,TRBV25-1,-,TGTGCCAGCAGTGATGTAAACACTGGAAACACCATATATTTT,CASSDVNTGNTIYF
TRBJ1-1,-,TRBV6-2/TRBV6-3,-,TGTGCCAGCAGTTACCGTGGCAATTACGAAGCTTTCTTT,CASSYRGNYEAFF
TRBJ1-2,-,TRBV7-9,-,TGTGCCAGCAGTTCAATCGACGGGAACTATGGCTACACCTTC,CASSSIDGNYGYTF